A single sample gave rise to the 10 T cell receptor beta chains below, sequenced in a study of blood T cell repertoires in COVID-19. The repertoire was sequenced with immunoSEQ multiplex PCR; TCRdb's copy has only in-frame clones and lacks some. The sample lists roughly 150,000 clones; 70% to 90% were seen once. Source material: PBMCs or T cells enriched from blood (not recorded which). These receptors were obtained from a man between 35 and 55 years old who had recovered from COVID-19.

As DNA, the CDR3 is TGTGCTAGTGGCTACGACAGGGGGGTCACAGATACGCAGTATTTT. Amino acids: CASGYDRGVTDTQYF. V usage is TRBV12-5 and J usage is TRBJ2-3, with 9 bases fitting TRBD1. This CDR3 comprises 15 residues. Germline CDR1 is LGHNT and CDR2 is FRNRAP. Trimming at V came to 6 bases and at J to 2 bases, leaving 6 bases not matched to a gene.

J is TRBJ1-1 and V is TRBV29-1; 8 nucleotides line up with TRBD1. The CDR3 runs 14 residues. Germline lookup yields CDR1 SQVTM and CDR2 ANQGSEA. With 4 bases clipped from V and 6 bases from J, the junction kept 10 bases outside the gene matches. CDR3 sequence reads: CSVGSVDRGSEAFF. The DNA for the CDR3 is TGCAGCGTTGGAAGCGTAGACAGGGGCTCTGAAGCTTTCTTT.

This rearrangement joins TRBV5-8 to TRBJ1-2, with D possibly matching TRBD1 (5 bases). Trimming pared 4 bases from V and 6 bases from J, leaving 13 bases between. The CDR3 consists of 13 residues. The germline gives CDR1 SGHTS, CDR2 YDEGEE. The CDR3: CASSRRGVDGYTF. CDR3 in DNA: TGTGCCAGCAGCCGACGGGGGGTGGATGGCTACACCTTC.

The gene calls are TRBV7-9 and TRBJ2-3; 8 nucleotides match TRBD2. After removal of 1 base from V and 4 bases from J, the junction contained 10 bases not matched to a gene. Germline V gene data show CDR1 as SEHNR and CDR2 as FQNEAQ (reference sequence). CDR3 length equals 17 residues. CDR3 protein: CASSLEISGLASDTQYF. CDR3 in DNA: TGTGCCAGCAGCTTAGAAATCTCTGGACTAGCATCAGATACGCAGTATTTT. The whole variable domain, remainder taken from reference TRBV7-9 and TRBJ2-3, is DTGVSQNPRHKITKRGQNVTFRCDPISEHNRLYWYRQTLGQGPEFLTYFQNEAQLEKSRLLSDRFSAERPKGSFSTLEIQRTEQGDSAMYLCASSLEISGLASDTQYFGPGTRLTVL.

The chain carries TRBV15 and TRBJ2-5; D call uncertain. Trimming pared 5 bases from V and 0 bases from J, leaving 7 bases between. The CDR3 contains 13 residues. Germline loops: CDR1 LNHNV, CDR2 YYDKDF (reference sequence). The CDR3 reads CATSSQYQETQYF. In nucleotides, the CDR3 is TGTGCCACCAGCTCTCAGTACCAAGAGACCCAGTACTTC.

This chain joins TRBV5-1 and TRBJ1-1; D uncertain. V was clipped by 1 base and J by 3 bases, with 13 bases between them. CDR3 size: 15 residues. The germline V gene encodes CDR1 SGHRS and CDR2 YFSETQ. For the CDR3, the DNA is TGCGCCAGCAGCTTGTTTCCGGGGTTAGACACTGAAGCTTTCTTT. It translates to CASSLFPGLDTEAFF.

This chain connects TRBV18 to TRBJ1-2; TRBD1 matches at 8 bases. V shed 6 bases and J 3 bases; nucleotides not matched to a gene: 9. The CDR3 sequence is 15 residues long. From germline, CDR1 is KGHSH and CDR2 LQKENI. CDR3 sequence (DNA): TGTGCCAGCTCCCCGGGACAGGCTTCTGACTATGGCTACACCTTC. Its translation is CASSPGQASDYGYTF.

V gene TRBV10-3 combines with J gene TRBJ1-3, with unresolved D. The germline CDR1 and CDR2 sequences are ENHRY and SYGVKD. The V end lost 10 bases, the J end lost 0 bases, and 10 bases lay between the germline ends. The CDR3 extends over 13 amino acids. The CDR3 here is CATLPSSGNTIYF. The CDR3, as DNA: TGTGCCACCCTCCCGAGCTCTGGAAACACCATATATTTT.

V usage is TRBV30 and J usage is TRBJ2-3; maybe TRBD1 (6 bases). Germline V CDR1 and CDR2: GTSNPN, SVGIG (reference sequence). The CDR3 covers 12 residues. V was trimmed by 6 bases and J by 1 base, leaving 8 bases between them. The CDR3 DNA reads as TGTGCCTGCCGGACAGGCACAGATACGCAGTATTTT. It translates to CACRTGTDTQYF. Full variable domain (rest looked up from reference TRBV30 and TRBJ2-3): SQTIHQWPATLVQPVGSPLSLECTVEGTSNPNLYWYRQAAGRGLQLLFYSVGIGQISSEVPQNLSASRPQDRQFILSSKKLLLSDSGFYLCACRTGTDTQYFGPGTRLTVL.

This chain joins TRBV4-1 and TRBJ2-5, with 7 bases aligning to TRBD2. The V and J ends lost 1 base and 2 bases, in that order; junction bases with no gene match: 13. This CDR3 comprises 18 residues. CDR1 and CDR2 (germline): MGHRA, YSYEKL. The DNA of the CDR3 is TGCGCCAGCAGCCAAGGGGGGGGAAGGGCTAGCTCACAAGAGACCCAGTACTTC. Translation gives CASSQGGGRASSQETQYF.